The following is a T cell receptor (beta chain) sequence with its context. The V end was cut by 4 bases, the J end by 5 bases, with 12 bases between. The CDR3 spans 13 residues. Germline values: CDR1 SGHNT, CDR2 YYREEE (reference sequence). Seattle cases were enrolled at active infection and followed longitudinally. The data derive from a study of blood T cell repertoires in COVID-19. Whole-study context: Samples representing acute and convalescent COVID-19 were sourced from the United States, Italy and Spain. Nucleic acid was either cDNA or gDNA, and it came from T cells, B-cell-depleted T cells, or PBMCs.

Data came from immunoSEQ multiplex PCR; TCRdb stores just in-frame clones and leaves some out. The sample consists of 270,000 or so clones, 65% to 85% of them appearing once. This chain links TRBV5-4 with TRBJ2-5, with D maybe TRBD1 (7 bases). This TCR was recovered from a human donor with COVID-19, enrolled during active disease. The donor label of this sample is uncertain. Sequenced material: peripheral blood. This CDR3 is CASSPRGVETQYF. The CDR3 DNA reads TGTGCCAGCAGCCCCAGGGGGGTGGAGACCCAGTACTTC.